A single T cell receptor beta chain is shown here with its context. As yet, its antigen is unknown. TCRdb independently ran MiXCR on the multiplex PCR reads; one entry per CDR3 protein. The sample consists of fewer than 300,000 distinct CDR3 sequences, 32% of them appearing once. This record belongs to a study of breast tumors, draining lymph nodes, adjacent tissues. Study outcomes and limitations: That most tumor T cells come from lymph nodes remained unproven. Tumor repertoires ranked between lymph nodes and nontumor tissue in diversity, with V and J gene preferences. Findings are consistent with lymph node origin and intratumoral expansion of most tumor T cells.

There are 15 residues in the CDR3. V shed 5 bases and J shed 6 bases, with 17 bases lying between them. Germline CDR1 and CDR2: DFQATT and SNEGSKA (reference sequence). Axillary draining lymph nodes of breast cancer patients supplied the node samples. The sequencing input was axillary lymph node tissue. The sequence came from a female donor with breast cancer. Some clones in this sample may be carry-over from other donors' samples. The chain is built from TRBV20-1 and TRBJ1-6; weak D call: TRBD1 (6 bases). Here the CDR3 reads CSAGLSGGLNSPLHF. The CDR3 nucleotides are TGCAGTGCTGGCCTTAGCGGGGGGCTTAATTCACCCCTCCACTTT.